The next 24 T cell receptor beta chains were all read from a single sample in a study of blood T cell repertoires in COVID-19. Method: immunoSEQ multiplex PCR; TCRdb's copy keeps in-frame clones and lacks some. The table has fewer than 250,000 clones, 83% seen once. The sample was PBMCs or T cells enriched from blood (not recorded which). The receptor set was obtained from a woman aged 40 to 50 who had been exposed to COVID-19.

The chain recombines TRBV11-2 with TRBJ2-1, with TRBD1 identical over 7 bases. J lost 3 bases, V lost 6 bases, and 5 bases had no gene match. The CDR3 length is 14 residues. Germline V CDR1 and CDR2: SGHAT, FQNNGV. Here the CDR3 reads CASRPGQLYNEQFF. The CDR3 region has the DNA TGTGCCAGCAGGCCGGGACAGCTCTACAATGAGCAGTTCTTC.

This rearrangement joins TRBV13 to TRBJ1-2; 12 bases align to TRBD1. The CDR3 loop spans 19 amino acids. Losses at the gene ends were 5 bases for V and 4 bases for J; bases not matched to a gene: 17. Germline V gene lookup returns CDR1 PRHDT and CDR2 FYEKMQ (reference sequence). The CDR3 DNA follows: TGTGCCAGCAGCCCACCAATAGGGACAGGGGGCAGTCCGGGCTATGGCTACACCTTC. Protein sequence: CASSPPIGTGGSPGYGYTF.

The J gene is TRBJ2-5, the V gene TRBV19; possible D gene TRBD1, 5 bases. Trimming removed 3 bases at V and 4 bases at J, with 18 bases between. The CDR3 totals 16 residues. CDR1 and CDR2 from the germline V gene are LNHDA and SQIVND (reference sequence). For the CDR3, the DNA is TGTGCCAGTAGTATTTCCCGCCTACAGGTGGGAGAGACCCAGTACTTC. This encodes CASSISRLQVGETQYF.

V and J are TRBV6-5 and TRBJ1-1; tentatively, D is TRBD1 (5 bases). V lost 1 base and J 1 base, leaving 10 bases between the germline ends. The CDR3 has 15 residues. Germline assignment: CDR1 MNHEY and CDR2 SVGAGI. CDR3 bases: TGTGCCAGCAGTTACTGGGCAGGGCAGAACACTGAAGCTTTCTTT. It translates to CASSYWAGQNTEAFF.

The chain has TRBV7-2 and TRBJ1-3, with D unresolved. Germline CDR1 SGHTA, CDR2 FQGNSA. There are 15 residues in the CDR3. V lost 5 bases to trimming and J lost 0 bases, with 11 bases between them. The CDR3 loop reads CASSRAMSSGNTIYF. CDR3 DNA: TGTGCCAGCAGCCGCGCAATGAGCTCTGGAAACACCATATATTTT.

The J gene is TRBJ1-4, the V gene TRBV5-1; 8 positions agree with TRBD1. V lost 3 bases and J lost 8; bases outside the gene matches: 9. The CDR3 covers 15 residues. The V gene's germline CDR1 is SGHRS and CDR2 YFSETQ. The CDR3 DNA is TGCGCCAGCAGCTGGAACGCAGGGGGCCGAGAAAAACTGTTTTTT. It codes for CASSWNAGGREKLFF.

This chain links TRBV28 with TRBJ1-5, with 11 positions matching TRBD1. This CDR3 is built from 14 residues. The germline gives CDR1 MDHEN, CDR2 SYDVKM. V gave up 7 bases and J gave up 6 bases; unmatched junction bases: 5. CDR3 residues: CASTGGQGGQPQHF. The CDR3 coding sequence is TGTGCCAGCACCGGGGGACAGGGGGGTCAGCCCCAGCATTTT.

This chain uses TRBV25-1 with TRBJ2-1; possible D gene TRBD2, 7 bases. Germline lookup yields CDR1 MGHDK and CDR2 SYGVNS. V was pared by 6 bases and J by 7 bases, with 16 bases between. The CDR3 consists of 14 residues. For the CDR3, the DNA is TGTGCCAGCAGCCCGGGGGGCGGGAGAAATGAGCAGTTCTTC. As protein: CASSPGGGRNEQFF.

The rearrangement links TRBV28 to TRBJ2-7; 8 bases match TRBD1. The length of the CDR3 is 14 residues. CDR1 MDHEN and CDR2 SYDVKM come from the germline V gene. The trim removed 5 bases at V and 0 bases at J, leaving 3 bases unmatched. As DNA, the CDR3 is TGTGCCAGCAGTATACAGGGGGGCTCCTACGAGCAGTACTTC. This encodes CASSIQGGSYEQYF.

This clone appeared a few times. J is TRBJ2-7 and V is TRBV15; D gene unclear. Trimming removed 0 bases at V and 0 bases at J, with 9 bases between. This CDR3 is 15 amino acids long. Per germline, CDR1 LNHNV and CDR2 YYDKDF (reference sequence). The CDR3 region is CATSRDLASSYEQYF. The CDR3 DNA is TGTGCCACCAGCAGAGATCTGGCTAGCTCCTACGAGCAGTACTTC.

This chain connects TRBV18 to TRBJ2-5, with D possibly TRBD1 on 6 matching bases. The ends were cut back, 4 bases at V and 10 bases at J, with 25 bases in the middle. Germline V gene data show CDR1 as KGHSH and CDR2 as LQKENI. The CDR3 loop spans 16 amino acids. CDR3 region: CASSLGQTFDMGSQYF. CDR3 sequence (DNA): TGTGCCAGCTCACTAGGACAGACCTTCGACATGGGAAGCCAGTACTTC.

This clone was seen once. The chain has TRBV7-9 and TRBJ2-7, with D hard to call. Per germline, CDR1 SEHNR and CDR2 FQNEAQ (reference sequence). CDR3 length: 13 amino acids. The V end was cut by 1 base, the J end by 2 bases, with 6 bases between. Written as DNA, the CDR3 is TGTGCCAGCAGCTTAGACAGCCCCTACGAGCAGTACTTC. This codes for CASSLDSPYEQYF. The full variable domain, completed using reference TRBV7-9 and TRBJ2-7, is DTGVSQNPRHKITKRGQNVTFRCDPISEHNRLYWYRQTLGQGPEFLTYFQNEAQLEKSRLLSDRFSAERPKGSFSTLEIQRTEQGDSAMYLCASSLDSPYEQYFGPGTRLTVT.

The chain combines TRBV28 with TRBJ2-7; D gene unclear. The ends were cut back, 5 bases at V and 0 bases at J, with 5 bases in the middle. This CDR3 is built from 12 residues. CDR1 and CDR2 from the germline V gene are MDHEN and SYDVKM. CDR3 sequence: CASSHTSYEQYF. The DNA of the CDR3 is TGTGCCAGCAGTCACACCTCCTACGAGCAGTACTTC.

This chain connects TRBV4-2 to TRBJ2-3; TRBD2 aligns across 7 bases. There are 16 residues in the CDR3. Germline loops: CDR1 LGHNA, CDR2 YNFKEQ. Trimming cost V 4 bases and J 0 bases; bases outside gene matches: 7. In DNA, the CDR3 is TGTGCCAGCAGCCTTAGCGAGCGGGGTAGCACAGATACGCAGTATTTT. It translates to CASSLSERGSTDTQYF.

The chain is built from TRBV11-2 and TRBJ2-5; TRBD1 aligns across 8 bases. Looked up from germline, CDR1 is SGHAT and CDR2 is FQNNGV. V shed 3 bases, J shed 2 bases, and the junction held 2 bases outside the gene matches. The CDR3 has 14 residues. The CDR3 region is CASSLGQVQETQYF. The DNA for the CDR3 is TGTGCCAGCAGCTTGGGACAGGTTCAAGAGACCCAGTACTTC.

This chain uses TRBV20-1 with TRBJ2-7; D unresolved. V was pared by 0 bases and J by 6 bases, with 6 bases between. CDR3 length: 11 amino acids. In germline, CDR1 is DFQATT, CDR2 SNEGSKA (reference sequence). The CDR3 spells CSARESFEQYF. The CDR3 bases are TGCAGTGCTAGAGAGTCGTTCGAGCAGTACTTC.

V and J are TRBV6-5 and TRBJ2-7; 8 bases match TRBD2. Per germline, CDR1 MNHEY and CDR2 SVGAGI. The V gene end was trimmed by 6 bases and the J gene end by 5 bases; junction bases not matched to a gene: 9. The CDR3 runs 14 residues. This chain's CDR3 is CASSSREGGHEQYF. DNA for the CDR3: TGTGCCAGCAGCTCCCGGGAGGGGGGCCACGAGCAGTACTTC.

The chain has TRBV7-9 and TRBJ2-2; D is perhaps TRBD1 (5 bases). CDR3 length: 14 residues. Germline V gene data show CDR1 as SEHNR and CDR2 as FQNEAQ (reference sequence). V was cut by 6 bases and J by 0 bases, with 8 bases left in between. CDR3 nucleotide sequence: TGTGCCAGCAGTGGGGCCACGAACACCGGGGAGCTGTTTTTT. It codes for CASSGATNTGELFF.

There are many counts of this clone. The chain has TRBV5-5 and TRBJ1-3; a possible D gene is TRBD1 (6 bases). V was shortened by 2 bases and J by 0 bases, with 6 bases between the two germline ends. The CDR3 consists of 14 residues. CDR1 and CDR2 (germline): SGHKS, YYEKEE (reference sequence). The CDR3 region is CASSLQGSGNTIYF. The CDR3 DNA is TGTGCCAGCAGCTTACAGGGCTCTGGAAACACCATATATTTT. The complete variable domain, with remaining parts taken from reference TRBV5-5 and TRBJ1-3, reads DAGVTQSPTHLIKTRGQQVTLRCSPISGHKSVSWYQQVLGQGPQFIFQYYEKEERGRGNFPDRFSARQFPNYSSELNVNALLLGDSALYLCASSLQGSGNTIYFGEGSWLTVV.

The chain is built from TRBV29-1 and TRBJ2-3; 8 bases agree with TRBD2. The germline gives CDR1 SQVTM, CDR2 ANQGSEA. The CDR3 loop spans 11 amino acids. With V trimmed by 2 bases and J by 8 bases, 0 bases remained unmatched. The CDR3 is CSVEREGTQYF. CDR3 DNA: TGCAGCGTTGAACGGGAGGGTACGCAGTATTTT.

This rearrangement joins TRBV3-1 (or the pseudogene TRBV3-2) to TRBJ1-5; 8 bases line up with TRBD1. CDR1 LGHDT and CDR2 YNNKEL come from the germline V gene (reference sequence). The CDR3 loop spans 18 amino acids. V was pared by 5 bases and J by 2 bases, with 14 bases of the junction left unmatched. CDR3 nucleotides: TGTGCCAGCAGCACGGGACAGGTGGGGGTATCGGGCAATCAGCCCCAGCATTTT. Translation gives CASSTGQVGVSGNQPQHF.

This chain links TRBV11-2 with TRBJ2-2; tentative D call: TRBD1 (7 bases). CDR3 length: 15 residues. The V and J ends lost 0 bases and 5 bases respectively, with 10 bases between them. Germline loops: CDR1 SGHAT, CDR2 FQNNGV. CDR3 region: CASSLEAGGTGELFF. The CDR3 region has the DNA TGTGCCAGCAGCTTAGAGGCAGGGGGGACCGGGGAGCTGTTTTTT.

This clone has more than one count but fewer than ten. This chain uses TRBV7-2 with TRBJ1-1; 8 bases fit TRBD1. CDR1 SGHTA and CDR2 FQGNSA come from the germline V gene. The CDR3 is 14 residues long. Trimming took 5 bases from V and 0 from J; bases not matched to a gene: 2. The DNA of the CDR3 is TGTGCCAGCAGCAGACAGGGGCTGAACACTGAAGCTTTCTTT. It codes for CASSRQGLNTEAFF.

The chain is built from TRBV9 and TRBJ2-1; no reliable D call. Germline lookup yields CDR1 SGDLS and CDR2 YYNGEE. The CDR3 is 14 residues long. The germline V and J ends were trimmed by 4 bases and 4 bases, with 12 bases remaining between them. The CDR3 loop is CASSPLPRYNEQFF. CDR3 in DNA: TGTGCCAGCAGCCCCCTACCGCGGTACAATGAGCAGTTCTTC.